Included here is one T cell receptor (beta chain) sequence, with context. The CDR3 loop spans 15 amino acids. The V end lost 0 bases, the J end lost 2 bases, and 10 bases lay between the germline ends. Germline lookup yields CDR1 MGHRA and CDR2 YSYEKL. The table came from immunoSEQ multiplex PCR; TCRdb's copy has only in-frame clones and leaves some out. The sample has tens of thousands of clones, approximately 96% seen once. The data derive from a study of technical replicates of blood from a handful of donors. The source of this sequence is a human donor in good health. Sequenced material: T cells isolated from PBMCs. The chain combines TRBV4-1 with TRBJ1-2; D is unclear. The CDR3 protein is CASSQDWRPNYGYTF. As DNA, the CDR3 is TGCGCCAGCAGCCAAGATTGGAGACCGAACTATGGCTACACCTTC.